This T cell receptor beta chain was found in a study of T-cell memory formation after mild COVID-19. The CDR3 spans 13 residues. The V gene end was trimmed by 2 bases and the J gene end by 10 bases; junction bases not matched to a gene: 4. CDR1 LGHNA and CDR2 YSLEER come from the germline V gene. Findings and limits, study-wide: Some responding clones appeared in pre-infection memory, suggesting cross-reactive memory joined.

With constant-segment primers, 5'RACE yielded cDNA libraries of TCR alpha and TCR beta that carried sample barcodes and UMIs. One entry per CDR3 protein results from TCRdb running MiXCR on the 5' RACE reads. The sample includes around 470,000 distinct CDR3 sequences, over 15% seen only once; the top ten take 8.4%. This clonotype turned up a few times. What it recognizes is unknown. The V gene is TRBV4-3, the J gene TRBJ2-1; 8 nucleotides align to TRBD1. The receptor was derived from an adult woman who had mild COVID-19 (a few samples of this study predate the infection). Cell type and time point are not known. The sequenced sample was PBMCs or a T cell subset sorted from them (not recorded which). The CDR3 region has the DNA TGCGCCAGCAGCCAACCAGACAGGGGAGAGCAGTTCTTC. Residues: CASSQPDRGEQFF.